The TCR beta chain described here comes from a study of blood T cell repertoires in COVID-19. Study at large: The samples span acute and convalescent COVID-19 from the United States, Italy and Spain.

The CDR3 spans 16 residues. Germline V lookup: CDR1 LNHDA, CDR2 SQIVND (reference sequence). The V and J ends lost 6 bases and 3 bases, in that order; junction bases with no gene match: 9. The repertoire was sequenced with immunoSEQ multiplex PCR; TCRdb's copy has only in-frame clones and lacks some. The table includes about 260,000 clones, roughly 88% detected once. The sample comprised peripheral blood. This receptor was obtained from a woman aged 70-85 years with COVID-19, enrolled during active disease. The chain links TRBV19 to TRBJ1-1; 11 bases are shared with TRBD1. CDR3 DNA: TGTGCCAGTAGAACGGTACGGACAGGGGGCTACACTGAAGCTTTCTTT. Its protein product is CASRTVRTGGYTEAFF.